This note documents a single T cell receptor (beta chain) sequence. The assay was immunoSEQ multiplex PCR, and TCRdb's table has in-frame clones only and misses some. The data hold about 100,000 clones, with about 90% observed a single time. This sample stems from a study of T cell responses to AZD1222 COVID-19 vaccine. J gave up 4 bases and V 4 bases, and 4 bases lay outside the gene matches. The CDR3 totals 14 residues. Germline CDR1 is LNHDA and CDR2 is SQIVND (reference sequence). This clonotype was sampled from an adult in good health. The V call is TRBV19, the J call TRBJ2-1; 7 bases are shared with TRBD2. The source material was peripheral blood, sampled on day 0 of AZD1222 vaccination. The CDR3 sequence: CASSTSGAYNEQFF. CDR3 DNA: TGTGCCAGTAGTACGAGCGGGGCTTACAATGAGCAGTTCTTC.